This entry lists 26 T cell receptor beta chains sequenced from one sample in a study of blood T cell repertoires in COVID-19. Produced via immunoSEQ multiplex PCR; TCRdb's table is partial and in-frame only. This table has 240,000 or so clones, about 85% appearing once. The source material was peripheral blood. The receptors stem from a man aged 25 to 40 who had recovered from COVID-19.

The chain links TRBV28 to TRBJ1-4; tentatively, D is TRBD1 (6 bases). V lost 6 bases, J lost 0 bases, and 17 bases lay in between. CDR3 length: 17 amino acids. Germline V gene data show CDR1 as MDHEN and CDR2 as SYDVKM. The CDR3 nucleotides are TGTGCCAGCAGCAGTGAACAGGGACCTGCAACTAATGAAAAACTGTTTTTT. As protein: CASSSEQGPATNEKLFF.

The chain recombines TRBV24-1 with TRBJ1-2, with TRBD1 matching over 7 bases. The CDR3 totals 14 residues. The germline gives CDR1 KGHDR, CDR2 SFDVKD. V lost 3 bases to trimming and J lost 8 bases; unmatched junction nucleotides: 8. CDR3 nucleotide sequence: TGTGCCACCAGTGATGACAGGGTAGTCTCCGGCTACACCTTC. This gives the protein CATSDDRVVSGYTF.

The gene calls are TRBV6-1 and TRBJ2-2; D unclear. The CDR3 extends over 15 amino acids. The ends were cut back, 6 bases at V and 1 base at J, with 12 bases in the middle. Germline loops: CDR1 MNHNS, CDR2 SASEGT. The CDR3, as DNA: TGTGCCAGCAGCCGAAACTACCTGAACACCGGGGAGCTGTTTTTT. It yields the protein CASSRNYLNTGELFF.

The CDR3 reads CASSRGQFYEQYF. CDR3 DNA sequence: TGTGCCAGCAGCCGAGGACAGTTCTACGAGCAGTACTTC. This chain uses TRBV14 with TRBJ2-7; perhaps TRBD1 as D (6 bases). This CDR3 contains 13 residues. Trimming cost V 4 bases and J 3 bases, with 10 bases left between them. Germline V lookup: CDR1 SGHDN, CDR2 FVKESK.

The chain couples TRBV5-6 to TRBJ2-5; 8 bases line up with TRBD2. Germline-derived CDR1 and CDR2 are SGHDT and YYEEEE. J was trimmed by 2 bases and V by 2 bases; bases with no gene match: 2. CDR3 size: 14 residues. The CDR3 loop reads CASSFGGEQETQYF. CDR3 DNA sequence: TGTGCCAGCAGCTTCGGGGGGGAACAAGAGACCCAGTACTTC.

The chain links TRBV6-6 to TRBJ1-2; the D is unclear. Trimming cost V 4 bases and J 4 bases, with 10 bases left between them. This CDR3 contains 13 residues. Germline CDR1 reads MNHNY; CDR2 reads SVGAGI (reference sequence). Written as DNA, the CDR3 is TGTGCCAGCAGTTCAAGCGTTGGCTATGGCTACACCTTC. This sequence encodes CASSSSVGYGYTF.

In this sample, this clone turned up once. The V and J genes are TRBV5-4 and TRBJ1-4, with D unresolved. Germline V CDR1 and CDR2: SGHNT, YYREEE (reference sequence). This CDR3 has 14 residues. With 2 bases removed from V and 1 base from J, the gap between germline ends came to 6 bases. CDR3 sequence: CASSFGGTNEKLFF. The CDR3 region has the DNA TGTGCCAGCAGCTTTGGAGGAACTAATGAAAAACTGTTTTTT.

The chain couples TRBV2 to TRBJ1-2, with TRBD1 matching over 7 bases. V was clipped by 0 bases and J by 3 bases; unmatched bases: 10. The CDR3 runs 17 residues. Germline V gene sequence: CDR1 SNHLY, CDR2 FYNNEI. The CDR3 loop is CASSEAFLRGRDYGYTF. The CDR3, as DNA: TGTGCCAGCAGTGAAGCGTTTCTAAGGGGGCGCGACTATGGCTACACCTTC. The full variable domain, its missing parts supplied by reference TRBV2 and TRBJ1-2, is EPEVTQTPSHQVTQMGQEVILRCVPISNHLYFYWYRQILGQKVEFLVSFYNNEISEKSEIFDDQFSVERPDGSNFTLKIRSTKLEDSAMYFCASSEAFLRGRDYGYTFGSGTRLTVV.

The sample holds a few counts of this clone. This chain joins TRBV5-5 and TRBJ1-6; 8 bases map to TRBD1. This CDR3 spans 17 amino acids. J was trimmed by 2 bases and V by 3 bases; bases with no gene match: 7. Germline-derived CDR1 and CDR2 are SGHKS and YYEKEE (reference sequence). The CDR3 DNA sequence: TGTGCCAGCAGCTCCGGACAGGGAGAAACCTATAATTCACCCCTCCACTTT. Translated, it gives CASSSGQGETYNSPLHF.

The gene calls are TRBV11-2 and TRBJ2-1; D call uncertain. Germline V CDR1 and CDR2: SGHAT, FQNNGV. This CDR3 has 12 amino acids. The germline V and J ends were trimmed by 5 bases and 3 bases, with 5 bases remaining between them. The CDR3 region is CASSVLYNEQFF. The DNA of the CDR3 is TGTGCCAGCAGCGTTCTCTACAATGAGCAGTTCTTC.

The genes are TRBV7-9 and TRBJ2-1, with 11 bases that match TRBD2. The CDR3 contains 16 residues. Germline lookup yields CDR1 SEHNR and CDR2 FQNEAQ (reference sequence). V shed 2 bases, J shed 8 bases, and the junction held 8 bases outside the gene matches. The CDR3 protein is CASSLWVAGGLDEQFF. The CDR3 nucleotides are TGTGCCAGCAGCTTATGGGTAGCGGGGGGGCTGGATGAGCAGTTCTTC.

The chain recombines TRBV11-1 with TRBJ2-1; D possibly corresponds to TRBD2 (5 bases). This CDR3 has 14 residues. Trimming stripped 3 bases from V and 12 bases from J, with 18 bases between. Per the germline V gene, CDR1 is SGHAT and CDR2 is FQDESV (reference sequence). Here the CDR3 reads CASSFMASGGGQFF. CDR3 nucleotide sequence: TGTGCCAGCAGCTTCATGGCCTCAGGCGGAGGGCAGTTCTTC.

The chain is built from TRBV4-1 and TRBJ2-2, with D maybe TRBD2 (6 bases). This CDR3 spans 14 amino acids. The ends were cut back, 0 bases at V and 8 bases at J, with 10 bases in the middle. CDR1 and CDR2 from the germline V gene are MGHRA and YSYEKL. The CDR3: CASSQERLEGELFF. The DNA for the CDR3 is TGCGCCAGCAGCCAAGAACGACTAGAAGGGGAGCTGTTTTTT.

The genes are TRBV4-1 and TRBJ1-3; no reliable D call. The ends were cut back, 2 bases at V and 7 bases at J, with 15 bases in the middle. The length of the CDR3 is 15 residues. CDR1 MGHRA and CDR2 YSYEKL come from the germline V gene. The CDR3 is CASSQFLGAGNTIYF. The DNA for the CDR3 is TGCGCCAGCAGCCAATTCTTAGGTGCCGGGAACACCATATATTTT.

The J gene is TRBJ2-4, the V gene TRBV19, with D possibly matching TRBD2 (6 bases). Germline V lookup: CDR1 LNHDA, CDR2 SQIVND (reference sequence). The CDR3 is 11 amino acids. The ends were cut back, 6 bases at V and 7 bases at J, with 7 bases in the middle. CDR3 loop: CASSRGNIQYF. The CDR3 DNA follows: TGTGCCAGTAGCCGGGGGAACATTCAGTACTTC.

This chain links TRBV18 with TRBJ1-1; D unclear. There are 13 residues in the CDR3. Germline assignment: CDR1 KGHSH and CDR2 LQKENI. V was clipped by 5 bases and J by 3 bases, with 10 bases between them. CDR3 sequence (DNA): TGTGCCAGCTCATACCACGGGGACACTGAAGCTTTCTTT. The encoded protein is CASSYHGDTEAFF.

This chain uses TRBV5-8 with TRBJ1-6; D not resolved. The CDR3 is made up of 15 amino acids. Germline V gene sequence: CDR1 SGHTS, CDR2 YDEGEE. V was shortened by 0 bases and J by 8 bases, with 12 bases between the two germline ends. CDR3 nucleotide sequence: TGTGCCAGCAGCTTGGTGACAAGGCGGGATTCACCCCTCCACTTT. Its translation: CASSLVTRRDSPLHF.

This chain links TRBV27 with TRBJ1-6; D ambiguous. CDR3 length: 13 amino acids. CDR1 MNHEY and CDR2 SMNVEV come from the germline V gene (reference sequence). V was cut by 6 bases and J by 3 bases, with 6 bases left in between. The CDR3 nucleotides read TGTGCCAGCAGGGAGGACTATAATTCACCCCTCCACTTT. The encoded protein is CASREDYNSPLHF.

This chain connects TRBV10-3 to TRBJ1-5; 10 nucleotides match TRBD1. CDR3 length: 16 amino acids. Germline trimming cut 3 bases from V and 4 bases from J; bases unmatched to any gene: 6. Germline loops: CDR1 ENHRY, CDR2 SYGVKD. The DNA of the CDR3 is TGTGCCATCAGTGAAAACCCGGGACAGGGGAATCAGCCCCAGCATTTT. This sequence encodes CAISENPGQGNQPQHF.

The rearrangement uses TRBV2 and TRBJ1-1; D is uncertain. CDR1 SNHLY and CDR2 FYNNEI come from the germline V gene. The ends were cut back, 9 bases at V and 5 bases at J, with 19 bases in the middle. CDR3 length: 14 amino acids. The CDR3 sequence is CASVRQAGGTEAFF. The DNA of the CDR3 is TGTGCCAGTGTCAGGCAGGCTGGAGGGACTGAAGCTTTCTTT.

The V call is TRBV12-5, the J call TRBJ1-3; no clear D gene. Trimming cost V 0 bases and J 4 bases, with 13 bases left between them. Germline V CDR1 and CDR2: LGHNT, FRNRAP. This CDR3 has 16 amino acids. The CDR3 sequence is CASGLVNRFRGNTIYF. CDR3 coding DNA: TGTGCTAGTGGTTTGGTAAACAGATTTAGAGGAAACACCATATATTTT.

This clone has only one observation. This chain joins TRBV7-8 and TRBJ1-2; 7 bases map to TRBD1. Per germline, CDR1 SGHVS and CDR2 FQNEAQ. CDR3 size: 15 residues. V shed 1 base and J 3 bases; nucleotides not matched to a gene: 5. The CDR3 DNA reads TGTGCCAGCAGCTTAGAGGCCAGGGGGGACTATGGCTACACCTTC. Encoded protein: CASSLEARGDYGYTF.

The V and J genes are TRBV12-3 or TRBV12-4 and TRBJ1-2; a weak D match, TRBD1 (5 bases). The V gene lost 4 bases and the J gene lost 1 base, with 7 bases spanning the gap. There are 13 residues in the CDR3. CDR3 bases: TGTGCCAGCAGTTCAGGGCGTAACTATGGCTACACCTTC. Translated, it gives CASSSGRNYGYTF.

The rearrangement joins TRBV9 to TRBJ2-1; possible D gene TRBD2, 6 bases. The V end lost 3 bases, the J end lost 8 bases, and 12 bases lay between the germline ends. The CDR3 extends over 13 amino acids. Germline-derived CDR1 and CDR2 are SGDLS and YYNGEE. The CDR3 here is CASSATSFYEQFF. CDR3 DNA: TGTGCCAGCAGCGCGACTAGTTTCTATGAGCAGTTCTTC.

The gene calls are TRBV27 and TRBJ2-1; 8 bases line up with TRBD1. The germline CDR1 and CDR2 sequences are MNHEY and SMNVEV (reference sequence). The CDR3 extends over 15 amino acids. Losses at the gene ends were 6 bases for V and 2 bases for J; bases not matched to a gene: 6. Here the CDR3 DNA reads TGTGCCAGCAGACCCGACAGGGGTCCCTACAATGAGCAGTTCTTC. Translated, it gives CASRPDRGPYNEQFF.

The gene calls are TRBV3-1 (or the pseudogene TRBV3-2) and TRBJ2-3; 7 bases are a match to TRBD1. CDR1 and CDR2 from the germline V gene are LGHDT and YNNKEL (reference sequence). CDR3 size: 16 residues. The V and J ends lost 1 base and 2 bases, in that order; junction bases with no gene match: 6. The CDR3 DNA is TGTGCCAGCAGCCAAGGCCCGGACAGGACCACAGATACGCAGTATTTT. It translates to CASSQGPDRTTDTQYF.